This is a list of T cell receptor beta chains from one sample in a study of glioma-infiltrating T cells after dendritic cell vaccination. Some clones are missing from TCRdb's copy, which holds only in-frame ones; the method was immunoSEQ multiplex PCR. The table has more than 100,000 clones, 80% to 90% seen once. This sample comprised blood, obtained before dendritic cell vaccination. Receptors were obtained from a human donor with glioblastoma. Both conserved end residues are part of each CDR3. Each record gives: J gene, D gene, clone size, V gene, CDR3 protein, CDR3 DNA. A D gene is named only where the DNA matches it firmly. A clone size is listed for some rows: how often the clone was seen (once, few, many), or a class if it is expanded.

TRBJ2-7	TRBD1	-	TRBV10-3	CAVWDRGGTYEQYF	TGTGCCGTCTGGGACAGGGGAGGTACCTACGAGCAGTACTTC
TRBJ1-1	-	-	TRBV11-2	CASSLAGFNTEAFF	TGTGCCAGCAGCTTAGCAGGATTCAACACTGAAGCTTTCTTT
TRBJ1-5	-	-	TRBV28	CASSFLGDSNQPQHF	TGTGCCAGCAGTTTCTTAGGGGATAGCAATCAGCCCCAGCATTTT
TRBJ2-3	-	once	TRBV15	CATSTPGGAWRSFTQYF	TGTGCCACCAGCACCCCCGGAGGGGCATGGCGGTCTTTTACGCAGTATTTT
TRBJ1-2	-	few	TRBV10-1	CASSESGPAGYTF	TGCGCCAGCAGTGAGAGCGGGCCTGCGGGCTACACCTTC
TRBJ2-3	TRBD2	-	TRBV19	CASSETSGKLTDTQYF	TGTGCCAGTAGTGAGACTAGCGGGAAACTCACAGATACGCAGTATTTT
TRBJ2-4	-	-	TRBV18	CASSTTFMVGKNIQYF	TGTGCCAGCTCAACGACTTTTATGGTGGGCAAAAACATTCAGTACTTC
TRBJ2-5	-	-	TRBV6-5	CASTNSGETQYF	TGTGCCAGCACCAACTCGGGGGAGACCCAGTACTTC
TRBJ2-7	-	-	TRBV18	CASSPGTSGSYEQYF	TGTGCCAGCTCACCCGGGACATCCGGCTCCTACGAGCAGTACTTC
TRBJ1-1	-	-	TRBV19	CASSIGSGNTEAFF	TGTGCCAGTAGTATAGGTTCGGGGAACACTGAAGCTTTCTTT
TRBJ2-5	-	-	TRBV5-1	CASSLGGRSGETQYF	TGCGCCAGCAGCTTGGGGGGCAGGTCAGGAGAGACCCAGTACTTC
TRBJ2-2	TRBD2	-	TRBV10-3	CAISAAPLAENTGELFF	TGTGCCATCAGCGCCGCCCCTCTAGCGGAGAACACCGGGGAGCTGTTTTTT
TRBJ2-1	TRBD1	-	TRBV6-5	CASSYLGQGDEQFF	TGTGCCAGCAGTTACTTGGGACAGGGGGATGAGCAGTTCTTC
TRBJ2-7	TRBD2	-	TRBV7-9	CASSMLAGGYEQYF	TGTGCCAGCAGCATGCTAGCGGGGGGCTACGAGCAGTACTTC
TRBJ1-2	-	-	TRBV27	CASSSILAGNYGYTF	TGTGCCAGCAGTTCTATTCTGGCAGGGAACTATGGCTACACCTTC
TRBJ1-5	-	-	TRBV6-1	CASSEVRGSQPQHF	TGTGCCAGCAGTGAAGTGAGAGGGTCTCAGCCCCAGCATTTT
TRBJ2-7	TRBD1	-	TRBV19	CASSMKSAKTGAYEQYF	TGTGCCAGTAGTATGAAGTCTGCCAAGACAGGGGCCTACGAGCAGTACTTC
TRBJ1-1	TRBD1	-	TRBV4-1	CASSRRTPGQENTEAFF	TGCGCCAGCAGCCGACGAACACCAGGACAGGAGAACACTGAAGCTTTCTTT
TRBJ1-4	-	-	TRBV5-1	CASSWTTANEKLFF	TGCGCCAGCAGCTGGACTACGGCTAATGAAAAACTGTTTTTT
TRBJ1-5	-	-	TRBV7-9	CASSGRGGREPQHF	TGTGCCAGCAGCGGTAGAGGGGGTAGGGAGCCCCAGCATTTT
TRBJ2-2	-	-	TRBV29-1	CSVAPGDTGELFF	TGCAGCGTTGCCCCCGGGGACACCGGGGAGCTGTTTTTT
TRBJ1-4	TRBD1	-	TRBV6-5	CASSSGTGDEKLFF	TGTGCCAGCAGTTCCGGGACAGGGGACGAAAAACTGTTTTTT
TRBJ1-6	TRBD1	-	TRBV30	CAWSHSGQGRSPLHF	TGTGCCTGGAGTCATTCGGGACAGGGGCGTTCACCCCTCCACTTT
TRBJ2-1	TRBD2	-	TRBV11-3	CASSLEPSGLAGGNEQFF	TGTGCCAGCAGCTTGGAACCCTCGGGACTAGCGGGGGGGAATGAGCAGTTCTTC
TRBJ2-7	TRBD1	-	TRBV6-5	CAISRDRGYEQYF	TGTGCCATTTCCCGGGACAGGGGTTACGAGCAGTACTTC
TRBJ2-7	-	-	TRBV7-2	CASSGRGVRYEQYF	TGTGCCAGCAGCGGACGCGGGGTCCGCTACGAGCAGTACTTC
TRBJ2-7	TRBD1	-	TRBV6-6	CASSSQGAGREQYF	TGTGCCAGCAGTTCACAGGGGGCGGGTCGCGAGCAGTACTTC
TRBJ1-2	TRBD1	-	TRBV11-2	CASSLAPRGRRYGYTF	TGTGCCAGCAGCTTAGCTCCCAGGGGGCGAAGATATGGCTACACCTTC
TRBJ2-7	-	-	TRBV7-9	CASSWTDGSSYEQYF	TGTGCCAGCAGCTGGACAGATGGATCCTCCTACGAGCAGTACTTC
TRBJ2-2	-	-	TRBV7-9	CASSLLQGETGELFF	TGTGCCAGCAGCTTACTCCAGGGTGAAACCGGGGAGCTGTTTTTT
TRBJ2-7	-	few	TRBV6-1	CASNFRVDEQYF	TGTGCCAGCAATTTCAGGGTTGACGAGCAGTACTTC
TRBJ1-3	-	-	TRBV15	CATSIRGFGSGNTIYF	TGTGCCACCAGCATCCGGGGTTTTGGGTCTGGAAACACCATATATTTT
TRBJ2-2	-	few	TRBV5-4	CASSPKNTGELFF	TGTGCCAGCAGCCCCAAGAACACCGGGGAGCTGTTTTTT
TRBJ2-7	-	-	TRBV6-1	CASSAGSIGAYEQYF	TGTGCCAGCAGTGCCGGGTCGATAGGGGCCTACGAGCAGTACTTC
TRBJ1-5	-	few	TRBV21-1	CASSKRAGHNQPQHF	TGTGCCAGCAGCAAACGAGCGGGTCACAATCAGCCCCAGCATTTT
TRBJ2-1	-	-	TRBV7-8	CASSRGTANNNEQFF	TGTGCCAGCAGCCGGGGGACAGCAAACAACAATGAGCAGTTCTTC
TRBJ2-1	-	-	TRBV9	CASSVGGLGEQFF	TGTGCCAGCAGCGTAGGAGGTTTGGGTGAGCAGTTCTTC